Detailed here is one T cell receptor (beta chain). Its cognate antigen is unknown. This sample is drawn from a study of shared clonotypes between healthy human individuals. Across the whole study: Plates per donor: three CD4 naive, three CD4 memory, two CD8 naive, one CD8 memory.

Study-wide points: Researchers found naive subsets generally carried larger estimated richness than memory subsets.

The CDR3 is made up of 17 amino acids. Germline V gives CDR1 MDHEN, CDR2 SYDVKM. Germline trimming cut 6 bases from V and 6 bases from J; bases unmatched to any gene: 15. Assay execution proceeded at the deep level. Clones were read by immunoSEQ multiplex PCR, and TCRdb kept only the in-frame ones, dropping some. The sample yields about 680,000 clones, approximately 79% seen once. V is TRBV28 and J is TRBJ2-1; 9 bases map to TRBD1. Sequenced: memory CD4+ T cells sorted from blood. Subset of the sample: CD45RA-negative fraction. The TCR originated in a woman younger than 45 in good health. DNA of the CDR3: TGTGCCAGCAGAAGCCGACAGGGGGGTTTATCTTCCAATGAGCAGTTCTTC. Translated: CASRSRQGGLSSNEQFF.